The source of this T cell receptor beta chain is a study of identical twins. Points on this clonotype: The antigen is not known.

Points from the study as a whole: Twin sharing of out-of-frame TCR alpha was underestimated by models in monozygotic pairs. Researchers reported weaker excess twin sharing in beta out-of-frame sequences.

Everyone who donated was a healthy Caucasian. A universal primer site arose from template switching, and cDNA bore unique molecular identifiers. TCRdb ran MiXCR on the 5' RACE reads and lists one entry per CDR3 protein. The sample lists more than 400,000 distinct CDR3 sequences; roughly 15% were seen once. In germline, CDR1 is SGHRS, CDR2 YFSETQ. The V end was cut by 2 bases, the J end by 0 bases, with 13 bases between. This CDR3 is built from 16 residues. These data were also reused for a study on yellow fever vaccine responses in identical twins.

The receptor's source is a woman between 18 and 29 years old in good health. The rearrangement uses TRBV5-1 and TRBJ2-3; TRBD2 might be the D (6 bases). Sequencing was performed on CD4+ T cells sorted from blood. CDR3 sequence: CASSFVAGLSTDTQYF. In nucleotides, the CDR3 is TGCGCCAGCAGCTTCGTGGCGGGGCTAAGCACAGATACGCAGTATTTT.